Listed below are T cell receptor beta chains from one sample, sequenced in a study of CD8 T cells in ankylosing spondylitis. Via MiXCR, TCRdb re-called the 5' RACE reads, giving one row per CDR3 protein. The data contain a few hundred thousand distinct CDR3 sequences, over 15% of them seen just once; the ten biggest clones take up about a third. The specimen was blood, either unsorted or a sorted T cell fraction (not recorded which). These receptors were taken from a male donor with ankylosing spondylitis or in good health (not recorded which). CDR3s leave out the opening cysteine and the closing phenylalanine or tryptophan. Each record gives: V gene, CDR3 protein.

V gene: TRBV27; CDR3 protein: ASKGGANVLT
V gene: TRBV6-4; CDR3 protein: ASSDGTSGNNEQF
V gene: TRBV5-1; CDR3 protein: ASSFEDTEAF
V gene: TRBV5-1; CDR3 protein: ASSAMQGNIQY
V gene: TRBV4-3; CDR3 protein: ASSHEIGIQETQY
V gene: TRBV3-1; CDR3 protein: ASSPTAVRSYNEQF
V gene: TRBV7-9; CDR3 protein: ASSLRGRGTDTQY
V gene: TRBV4-2; CDR3 protein: ASSLVAEVSEQF
V gene: TRBV12-3/TRBV12-4; CDR3 protein: ASSPGRSPYEQY
V gene: TRBV7-9; CDR3 protein: ASSLVRQGQETQY
V gene: TRBV27; CDR3 protein: ASSFMAGFPEAF
V gene: TRBV13; CDR3 protein: ASSHRGSNSPLH
V gene: TRBV5-5; CDR3 protein: ASSLWPKENTEAF
V gene: TRBV29-1; CDR3 protein: SVDWLEGGGEQF
V gene: TRBV20-1; CDR3 protein: SARDRASGVRVDEQY
V gene: TRBV24-1; CDR3 protein: ATSDLRLSDNEQF
V gene: TRBV3-1; CDR3 protein: ASSPDRVGGFTYNEQF
V gene: TRBV29-1; CDR3 protein: SVEGGGFLNTGELF
V gene: TRBV7-9; CDR3 protein: ASSLADGDSVMQY
V gene: TRBV4-1; CDR3 protein: ASSLPGQGSGEQY
V gene: TRBV20-1; CDR3 protein: SARRRWDNEQF
V gene: TRBV28; CDR3 protein: ASGSHGGGVIFTDTQY
V gene: TRBV12-3/TRBV12-4; CDR3 protein: ASWTGGFSSYGYT
V gene: TRBV4-3; CDR3 protein: ASSQDPPAGVYYNEQF
V gene: TRBV12-3/TRBV12-4; CDR3 protein: ASSPHEQF
V gene: TRBV6-1; CDR3 protein: ASSPALVAGVLDTQY
V gene: TRBV4-1; CDR3 protein: ASSQVTETNEKLF
V gene: TRBV4-1; CDR3 protein: ASSQDLGSDEQY
V gene: TRBV7-9; CDR3 protein: ASSPGTEIVTNEKLF
V gene: TRBV20-1; CDR3 protein: SAREGTTNTEAF
V gene: TRBV20-1; CDR3 protein: SARPWGLAGREDEQY
V gene: TRBV29-1; CDR3 protein: SVESPTDTQY
V gene: TRBV2; CDR3 protein: ASGPGQATYEQY
V gene: TRBV27; CDR3 protein: ASSPIDSAGYT
V gene: TRBV6-1; CDR3 protein: ASRIGSSSYNEQF
V gene: TRBV24-1; CDR3 protein: ATSVTENYGYT
V gene: TRBV20-1; CDR3 protein: SARDRLWEQETQY
V gene: TRBV7-3; CDR3 protein: ASSSFGGSYEQY
V gene: TRBV6-5; CDR3 protein: ASSYWGRGGDTGELF
V gene: TRBV20-1; CDR3 protein: SAPLWEGYNEQF
V gene: TRBV7-2; CDR3 protein: ASYEQY
V gene: TRBV5-1; CDR3 protein: ASSMDRGLYNEQF
V gene: TRBV3-1; CDR3 protein: ASSPRLPGGAAGELF
V gene: TRBV9; CDR3 protein: ASSVGGTGETQY
V gene: TRBV3-1; CDR3 protein: ASSPNDGGTEAF
V gene: TRBV12-3/TRBV12-4; CDR3 protein: ASRPRLAGGIKASYNEQF
V gene: TRBV29-1; CDR3 protein: SAYGTSGHSYNEQF